These 17 T cell receptor beta chains came from one sample sequenced in a study of T cells in Graves' hyperthyroidism and ophthalmopathy. Amplified regions were TCR beta CDR3 sequences from RNA transcripts. The HTBI primer set drove a first-round RT-PCR of the TCR CDR3. TCRdb reprocessed the multiplex PCR reads via MiXCR and lists one record per CDR3 protein. The sample lists about 480,000 distinct CDR3 sequences, less than 25% seen once, with roughly 12% in the top ten. Sample: blood. Every receptor here comes from a woman aged 30 to 39 with Graves' ophthalmopathy.

This clonotype occurred many times. The genes are TRBV6-1 and TRBJ1-2; D gene uncertain. In germline, CDR1 is MNHNS, CDR2 SASEGT. The CDR3 extends over 16 amino acids. Trimming took off 1 base at V and 4 bases at J, with 16 bases between the two ends. The CDR3 is CASSEVGTASSYGYTF. Here the CDR3 DNA reads TGTGCCAGCAGTGAAGTGGGAACGGCGTCCAGCTATGGCTACACCTTC.

This clonotype was detected many times. The chain joins TRBV12-3 or TRBV12-4 to TRBJ1-5; D unresolved. Trimming pared 2 bases from V and 6 bases from J, leaving 11 bases between. The CDR3 length is 14 residues. CDR3 in DNA: TGTGCCAGCAGTTTAAAGGGTTTTCGTCAGCCCCAGCATTTT. It encodes CASSLKGFRQPQHF.

This clonotype was counted many times. A read error may account for a junction end that differs from germline. The chain joins TRBV27 to TRBJ2-6; D is ambiguous. CDR1 and CDR2 (germline): MNHEY, SMNVEV (reference sequence). The CDR3 contains 14 residues. The CDR3 loop reads CASSLSHGANVLTF. CDR3 DNA sequence: TGTGCCAGCAGCTTATCGCATGGGGCCAACGTCCTGACTTTC.

The sample holds many counts of this clonotype. V and J are TRBV6-4 and TRBJ1-1; 7 bases match TRBD1. J gave up 4 bases and V 5 bases, and 7 bases lay outside the gene matches. The germline gives CDR1 MRHNA, CDR2 SNTAGT. The length of the CDR3 is 14 residues. This CDR3 is CASSMSGGTTEAFF. CDR3 nucleotide sequence: TGTGCCAGCAGTATGTCAGGGGGGACCACTGAAGCTTTCTTT.

This clonotype has ten or more counts. V gene TRBV6-2 or TRBV6-3 combines with J gene TRBJ2-7; a possible D gene is TRBD2 (6 bases). CDR3 length equals 14 residues. Germline V gene lookup returns CDR1 MNHEY and CDR2 SVGEGT. Trimming removed 2 bases from V and 5 bases from J, with 13 bases in between. The CDR3 nucleotides read TGTGCCAGCAGTTACGCGGGACGGGTTCACGAGCAGTACTTC. Encoded protein: CASSYAGRVHEQYF.

In its sample, this clonotype was seen many times. This CDR3 is CASSHHQNPSYEQYF. The CDR3 coding sequence is TGTGCCAGCAGTCACCACCAAAACCCATCCTACGAGCAGTACTTC. The chain carries TRBV27 and TRBJ2-7, with no clear D. Trimming removed 5 bases from V and 1 base from J, with 15 bases in between. Germline V gene data show CDR1 as MNHEY and CDR2 as SMNVEV (reference sequence). There are 15 residues in the CDR3.

This clonotype occurred many times. J is TRBJ1-5 and V is TRBV28, with 7 bases aligning to TRBD1. This CDR3 has 12 amino acids. Trimming removed 7 bases from V and 6 bases from J; junction bases left unmatched: 3. Germline CDR1 and CDR2: MDHEN and SYDVKM. The CDR3 DNA reads as TGTGCCAGCACCTCAGGGGGTCAGCCCCAGCATTTT. Protein: CASTSGGQPQHF.

This clonotype was detected many times. V and J are TRBV12-3 or TRBV12-4 and TRBJ1-5, with 7 bases matching TRBD1. This CDR3 is 13 amino acids long. V dropped 5 bases and J dropped 6; count of bases not matched to a gene: 4. As DNA, the CDR3 is TGTGCCAGCAGTCCCAGGGGGGCTCAGCCCCAGCATTTT. Its translation is CASSPRGAQPQHF.

CDR3 amino acids: CASVKGSGNQPQHF. The CDR3 DNA follows: TGTGCTAGTGTGAAGGGTAGTGGCAATCAGCCCCAGCATTTT. The chain links TRBV12-5 to TRBJ1-5; D ambiguous. V was cut by 7 bases and J by 2 bases, with 12 bases left in between. Germline values: CDR1 LGHNT, CDR2 FRNRAP. CDR3 length: 14 residues. Full variable domain (remainder filled in from reference TRBV12-5 and TRBJ1-5): DARVTQTPRHKVTEMGQEVTMRCQPILGHNTVFWYRQTMMQGLELLAYFRNRAPLDDSGMPKDRFSAEMPDATLATLKIQPSEPRDSAVYFCASVKGSGNQPQHFGDGTRLSIL.

The genes are TRBV9 and TRBJ2-2; D gene unclear. V was clipped by 3 bases and J by 0 bases, with 6 bases between them. The CDR3 is 14 residues long. Germline V gene data show CDR1 as SGDLS and CDR2 as YYNGEE. The CDR3 loop is CASSAATNTGELFF. Written as DNA, the CDR3 is TGTGCCAGCAGCGCCGCGACGAACACCGGGGAGCTGTTTTTT. The variable domain in full, completed from reference TRBV9 and TRBJ2-2, reads DSGVTQTPKHLITATGQRVTLRCSPRSGDLSVYWYQQSLDQGLQFLIQYYNGEERAKGNILERFSAQQFPDLHSELNLSSLELGDSALYFCASSAATNTGELFFGEGSRLTVL.

Many counts were recorded for this clonotype. J is TRBJ1-1 and V is TRBV4-2; possible D gene TRBD1, 5 bases. V gave up 1 base and J gave up 0 bases, with 9 bases separating them. Per the germline V gene, CDR1 is LGHNA and CDR2 is YNFKEQ. The CDR3 length is 15 residues. The CDR3 DNA reads as TGTGCCAGCAGCCAAGCGGGGGGGGTGAACACTGAAGCTTTCTTT. It codes for CASSQAGGVNTEAFF.

This chain uses TRBV20-1 with TRBJ2-7, with D hard to call. In germline, CDR1 is DFQATT, CDR2 SNEGSKA (reference sequence). The V and J ends lost 6 bases and 2 bases respectively, with 11 bases between them. The CDR3 sequence is 12 residues long. Here the CDR3 DNA reads TGCAGTGCCACGAGAAATGCCTACGAGCAGTACTTC. Its translation is CSATRNAYEQYF.

This clonotype was observed a handful of times. The J gene is TRBJ1-2, the V gene TRBV12-3 or TRBV12-4; no definite D call. The CDR3 is 14 amino acids. V lost 3 bases and J lost 4, with 12 bases in between. DNA of the CDR3: TGTGCCAGCAGTTTGGTCAGGAACCTCTATGGCTACACCTTC. Translation: CASSLVRNLYGYTF.

This chain joins TRBV12-3 or TRBV12-4 and TRBJ1-1, with D uncertain. This CDR3 has 14 amino acids. Between the trimmed V and J ends, which lost 1 base and 1 base, there was a span of 7 bases. CDR3 bases: TGTGCCAGCAGTTTAGAGATCGGGAACACTGAAGCTTTCTTT. It is translated as CASSLEIGNTEAFF.

In the case of this clonotype: A much larger clone lies one base from this, so it may be a read error. The chain employs TRBV11-1 and TRBJ1-1, with no clear D. CDR1 SGHAT and CDR2 FQDESV come from the germline V gene (reference sequence). The CDR3 is 11 residues long. As DNA, the CDR3 is TGTGCCAGCAGCTTAGGCACTGGAGCTTGCTTT. Protein product: CASSLGTGACF.

This clonotype was detected many times. CDR3 sequence: CASTERGDGYTF. In nucleotides, the CDR3 is TGTGCCAGCACCGAGAGGGGCGATGGCTACACCTTC. This rearrangement joins TRBV12-3 or TRBV12-4 to TRBJ1-2; tentatively, D is TRBD1 (5 bases). V was trimmed by 7 bases and J by 6 bases, leaving 12 bases between them. This CDR3 comprises 12 residues.

Ten or more counts support this clonotype. The rearrangement joins TRBV29-1 to TRBJ1-2; D is uncertain. V was clipped by 1 base and J by 2 bases, with 8 bases between them. The CDR3 covers 13 residues. Germline CDR1 reads SQVTM; CDR2 reads ANQGSEA. In nucleotides, the CDR3 is TGCAGCGTTGAAGTCCCCGGGAACTATGGCTACACCTTC. Its translation: CSVEVPGNYGYTF.